Following are 32 T cell receptor beta chains from one sample sequenced in a study of blood T cell repertoires in COVID-19. Assay: immunoSEQ multiplex PCR; the TCRdb copy retains only in-frame clones and omits some. Among about 140,000 clones, about 89% were seen once, and the ten largest hold 2% to 2.5%. Sequencing input: peripheral blood. Receptors were obtained from a man over 45 with active COVID-19.

The chain links TRBV6-6 to TRBJ2-7; D possibly corresponds to TRBD1 (6 bases). The CDR3 extends over 14 amino acids. Germline V CDR1 and CDR2: MNHNY, SVGAGI (reference sequence). V lost 6 bases and J 5 bases, leaving 17 bases between the germline ends. In DNA form, the CDR3 reads TGTGCCAGCAGCCTCAGGACAGTAGGCCACGAGCAGTACTTC. Its protein product is CASSLRTVGHEQYF.

This rearrangement joins TRBV6-1 to TRBJ2-2; TRBD2 agrees at 7 bases. V gave up 1 base and J gave up 0 bases; unmatched junction bases: 2. CDR1 is MNHNS, CDR2 SASEGT, per germline. The CDR3 loop spans 16 amino acids. The CDR3 here is CASSEGGTTNTGELFF. The CDR3 nucleotides read TGTGCCAGCAGTGAAGGGGGGACTACGAACACCGGGGAGCTGTTTTTT.

This clone showed up just once. This sequence joins TRBV4-1 and TRBJ2-3, with D possibly TRBD2 on 7 matching bases. Trimming took off 2 bases at V and 9 bases at J, with 18 bases between the two ends. The CDR3 contains 15 residues. Germline assignment: CDR1 MGHRA and CDR2 YSYEKL. This CDR3 reads CASSQPRGAHHTQYF. The CDR3 DNA sequence: TGCGCCAGCAGCCAACCTCGGGGGGCCCATCACACGCAGTATTTT.

This clone was counted once. The chain employs TRBV19 and TRBJ1-1; D is unclear. Looked up from germline, CDR1 is LNHDA and CDR2 is SQIVND (reference sequence). V shed 3 bases and J shed 2 bases, with 4 bases lying between them. This CDR3 spans 12 amino acids. The CDR3 sequence is CASSIGNTEAFF. DNA for the CDR3: TGTGCCAGTAGTATCGGTAACACTGAAGCTTTCTTT.

The genes are TRBV11-3 and TRBJ2-7, with D maybe TRBD1 (7 bases). CDR3 length: 14 residues. The V gene's germline CDR1 is SGHNT and CDR2 YENEEA. The ends were cut back, 4 bases at V and 1 base at J, with 11 bases in the middle. CDR3 residues: CASSSGGQSYEQYF. DNA for the CDR3: TGTGCCAGCAGCTCAGGGGGGCAGTCCTACGAGCAGTACTTC. The variable domain in full, with the rest retrieved from reference TRBV11-3 and TRBJ2-7, is EAGVVQSPRYKIIEKKQPVAFWCNPISGHNTLYWYLQNLGQGPELLIRYENEEAVDDSQLPKDRFSAERLKGVDSTLKIQPAELGDSAVYLCASSSGGQSYEQYFGPGTRLTVT.

This clone was recorded once. This rearrangement joins TRBV15 to TRBJ2-7; TRBD1 matches 8 bases. From germline, CDR1 is LNHNV and CDR2 YYDKDF (reference sequence). The CDR3 totals 12 residues. V lost 1 base, J lost 9 bases, and 2 bases stayed unmatched. CDR3 region: CATSRAGQGQYF. CDR3 coding DNA: TGTGCCACCAGCAGAGCTGGACAGGGGCAGTACTTC.

The chain combines TRBV5-5 with TRBJ1-2, with a tentative D call TRBD1 (6 bases). V shed 1 base and J shed 12 bases, with 10 bases lying between them. The germline V gene has CDR1 SGHKS and CDR2 YYEKEE (reference sequence). CDR3 length equals 11 residues. In DNA form, the CDR3 reads TGTGCCAGCAGCTTGACAGGGCGAAACACCTTC. It encodes CASSLTGRNTF.

This clone was observed a single time. The rearrangement joins TRBV5-4 to TRBJ2-3; no clear D gene. The CDR3 loop spans 15 amino acids. The germline V and J ends were trimmed by 4 bases and 8 bases, with 20 bases remaining between them. Germline CDR1 and CDR2: SGHNT and YYREEE (reference sequence). CDR3 protein: CASSPQRTGVGTQYF. Written as DNA, the CDR3 is TGTGCCAGCAGCCCCCAACGAACCGGAGTAGGTACGCAGTATTTT.

The chain is built from TRBV11-2 and TRBJ2-1; TRBD1 aligns across 9 bases. V shed 7 bases and J 9 bases; nucleotides not matched to a gene: 7. The germline gives CDR1 SGHAT, CDR2 FQNNGV. This CDR3 has 13 amino acids. CDR3 amino acids: CASTLTGGGEQFF. For the CDR3, the DNA is TGTGCCAGCACCCTAACAGGGGGCGGTGAGCAGTTCTTC.

J is TRBJ1-1 and V is TRBV5-1; TRBD1 matches 7 bases. V shed 4 bases and J 3 bases; nucleotides not matched to a gene: 9. The length of the CDR3 is 15 residues. Germline values: CDR1 SGHRS, CDR2 YFSETQ. CDR3 bases: TGCGCCAGCAGCGCTGGACAGGCTGTGGACACTGAAGCTTTCTTT. Its translation is CASSAGQAVDTEAFF.

The chain is built from TRBV7-8 and TRBJ2-7; TRBD1 matches at 8 bases. The junction had 5 bases not matched to a gene; V was cut back by 1 base and J by 6 bases. In germline, CDR1 is SGHVS, CDR2 FQNEAQ. The CDR3 runs 14 residues. CDR3: CASSLEGRGREQYF. The DNA for the CDR3 is TGTGCCAGCAGCTTAGAGGGCAGGGGGCGCGAGCAGTACTTC.

The rearrangement uses TRBV19 and TRBJ1-5; the match to TRBD1 covers 7 bases. The CDR3 sequence is 14 residues long. The ends lost 7 bases at V and 7 bases at J; junction bases unmatched: 10. Germline values: CDR1 LNHDA, CDR2 SQIVND (reference sequence). CDR3 region: CASTRQGFGQPQHF. The CDR3 region has the DNA TGTGCCAGTACCCGACAGGGATTCGGGCAGCCCCAGCATTTT. Based on the CDR3 plus reference TRBV19 and TRBJ1-5, the full variable domain is DGGITQSPKYLFRKEGQNVTLSCEQNLNHDAMYWYRQDPGQGLRLIYYSQIVNDFQKGDIAEGYSVSREKKESFPLTVTSAQKNPTAFYLCASTRQGFGQPQHFGDGTRLSIL.

The V call is TRBV5-5, the J call TRBJ1-2; D is uncertain. V lost 7 bases, J lost 4 bases, and 17 bases lay in between. CDR1 and CDR2 (germline): SGHKS, YYEKEE (reference sequence). The length of the CDR3 is 14 residues. The CDR3 DNA reads as TGTGCCAGCGAGGAAGGGAGCTCCTCCTATGGCTACACCTTC. It yields the protein CASEEGSSSYGYTF.

This clone came up a few times. This sequence joins TRBV2 and TRBJ2-7, with 8 bases fitting TRBD2. In germline, CDR1 is SNHLY, CDR2 FYNNEI. The CDR3 length is 15 residues. The V gene end was trimmed by 6 bases and the J gene end by 8 bases; junction bases not matched to a gene: 15. CDR3 nucleotides: TGTGCCAGCAGAGAGGAGGCGGGGGGAAACCGGAAGCAGTACTTC. Its protein product is CASREEAGGNRKQYF.

This chain connects TRBV6-4 to TRBJ2-2; D might be TRBD1 (5 bases). V lost 0 bases and J 3 bases, leaving 8 bases between the germline ends. Germline CDR1 and CDR2: MRHNA and SNTAGT. The CDR3 loop spans 15 amino acids. DNA of the CDR3: TGTGCCAGCAGTGACTCAGGGGTCTACACCGGGGAGCTGTTTTTT. It codes for CASSDSGVYTGELFF.

This rearrangement joins TRBV7-9 to TRBJ1-1; D call uncertain. This CDR3 contains 13 residues. The V gene lost 2 bases and the J gene lost 5 bases, with 9 bases spanning the gap. Looked up from germline, CDR1 is SEHNR and CDR2 is FQNEAQ (reference sequence). CDR3 nucleotide sequence: TGTGCCAGCAGCTTAAAGAGGGAGACTGAAGCTTTCTTT. This gives the protein CASSLKRETEAFF.

V usage is TRBV10-3 and J usage is TRBJ2-7; possibly TRBD2 for D (7 bases). CDR3 length: 17 amino acids. Trimming took off 10 bases at V and 1 base at J, with 26 bases between the two ends. Germline V CDR1 and CDR2: ENHRY, SYGVKD. The CDR3 DNA reads as TGTGCCACATGCGGTCGGGGGGCCCAGTCGGAATCCTACGAGCAGTACTTC. This sequence encodes CATCGRGAQSESYEQYF.

This clone was detected a few times. V gene TRBV4-1 combines with J gene TRBJ1-2; D possibly corresponds to TRBD1 (6 bases). Germline lookup yields CDR1 MGHRA and CDR2 YSYEKL. V was cut by 6 bases and J by 1 base, with 18 bases left in between. The CDR3 contains 16 residues. In DNA, the CDR3 is TGCGCCAGCAGACCGTTCCACAGGGCTGTTAACTATGGCTACACCTTC. Protein: CASRPFHRAVNYGYTF.

This chain connects TRBV6-6 to TRBJ1-5, with 7 nucleotides matching TRBD1. The V and J ends lost 5 bases and 5 bases, in that order; junction bases with no gene match: 6. Germline V gives CDR1 MNHNY, CDR2 SVGAGI (reference sequence). The CDR3 spans 14 residues. The CDR3 protein is CASSTQGGDQPQHF. DNA of the CDR3: TGTGCCAGCAGTACTCAGGGGGGAGATCAGCCCCAGCATTTT.

The V and J genes are TRBV5-5 and TRBJ2-5, with TRBD2 identical over 14 bases. The V gene end was trimmed by 4 bases and the J gene end by 1 base; junction bases not matched to a gene: 6. Germline assignment: CDR1 SGHKS and CDR2 YYEKEE (reference sequence). The CDR3 has 17 amino acids. The CDR3 coding sequence is TGTGCCAGCAGCCTCCTGGGGACTAGCGGGGGCCAAGAGACCCAGTACTTC. Protein sequence: CASSLLGTSGGQETQYF.

The V call is TRBV27, the J call TRBJ1-4; D remains ambiguous. Germline-derived CDR1 and CDR2 are MNHEY and SMNVEV (reference sequence). Deletions cut 3 bases from V and 7 bases from J, with 6 bases between. The CDR3 is 12 amino acids. The CDR3 DNA reads as TGTGCCAGCAGTTTCGCCGGTGAAAAACTGTTTTTT. Translation gives CASSFAGEKLFF.

The gene calls are TRBV5-5 and TRBJ2-5; 8 nucleotides match TRBD2. Germline V gene data show CDR1 as SGHKS and CDR2 as YYEKEE (reference sequence). The CDR3 is made up of 14 amino acids. Unmatched junction bases numbered 2, after V lost 2 bases and J lost 2 bases. In DNA, the CDR3 is TGTGCCAGCAGCTTTCCTAGCGGGCAAGAGACCCAGTACTTC. Translating gives CASSFPSGQETQYF.

The chain recombines TRBV13 with TRBJ2-3; 8 nucleotides line up with TRBD1. CDR1 PRHDT and CDR2 FYEKMQ come from the germline V gene (reference sequence). This CDR3 spans 15 amino acids. V lost 2 bases, J lost 3 bases, and 4 bases stayed unmatched. The CDR3 DNA follows: TGTGCCAGCAGCTTAAACGGACAGGGAACAGATACGCAGTATTTT. This gives the protein CASSLNGQGTDTQYF.

The chain is built from TRBV6-5 and TRBJ1-5; 7 bases match TRBD1. V gave up 5 bases and J gave up 6 bases; unmatched junction bases: 4. Per the germline V gene, CDR1 is MNHEY and CDR2 is SVGAGI. The CDR3 has 13 amino acids. DNA of the CDR3: TGTGCCAGCAGTACCCACAGGGGTCAGCCCCAGCATTTT. As protein: CASSTHRGQPQHF.

The chain combines TRBV7-6 with TRBJ2-7, with 7 bases matching TRBD2. The CDR3 has 15 amino acids. Germline assignment: CDR1 SGHVS and CDR2 FNYEAQ. The J segment lost 4 bases and the V segment lost 5 bases, leaving 11 bases of the junction unmatched. CDR3 DNA: TGTGCCAGCAGCCCGGGACTACCAGGGCCTTACGAGCAGTACTTC. This gives the protein CASSPGLPGPYEQYF.

This sequence joins TRBV4-2 and TRBJ2-1; 11 bases fit TRBD2. This CDR3 contains 15 residues. Losses at the gene ends were 4 bases for V and 6 bases for J; bases not matched to a gene: 5. In germline, CDR1 is LGHNA, CDR2 YNFKEQ. CDR3 sequence: CASSLAGGLGNEQFF. CDR3 nucleotide sequence: TGTGCCAGCAGCCTAGCGGGGGGGCTGGGCAATGAGCAGTTCTTC.

The CDR3 DNA reads as TGTGCCAGCAGCCTGCCCGGGACAGGGGACCCGGGCTACACCTTC. As protein: CASSLPGTGDPGYTF. V and J are TRBV5-8 and TRBJ1-2, with 10 bases that match TRBD1. Germline assignment: CDR1 SGHTS and CDR2 YDEGEE. The CDR3 contains 15 residues. V was pared by 4 bases and J by 8 bases, with 11 bases of the junction left unmatched.

The chain recombines TRBV18 with TRBJ1-1; 10 bases fit TRBD1. Germline values: CDR1 KGHSH, CDR2 LQKENI. Trimming took 3 bases from V and 4 from J; bases not matched to a gene: 11. The CDR3 length is 17 residues. The CDR3 sequence is CASSPSRQGASLTEAFF. CDR3 DNA sequence: TGTGCCAGCTCACCCTCTCGACAGGGGGCGTCCCTCACTGAAGCTTTCTTT. The full variable domain, in which reference TRBV18 and TRBJ1-1 provide the parts outside the CDR3, is NAGVMQNPRHLVRRRGQEARLRCSPMKGHSHVYWYRQLPEEGLKFMVYLQKENIIDESGMPKERFSAEFPKEGPSILRIQQVVRGDSAAYFCASSPSRQGASLTEAFFGQGTRLTVV.

This clone appeared a few times. This sequence joins TRBV11-2 and TRBJ1-6; 12 positions agree with TRBD1. The CDR3 loop spans 18 amino acids. Germline CDR1 and CDR2: SGHAT and FQNNGV. Unmatched junction bases numbered 4, after V lost 3 bases and J lost 1 base. CDR3 in amino acids: CASSFPGQGASYNSPLHF. DNA for the CDR3: TGTGCCAGCAGCTTCCCGGGACAGGGGGCATCCTATAATTCACCCCTCCACTTT.

The V call is TRBV4-3, the J call TRBJ2-3; D might be TRBD2 (5 bases). The CDR3 spans 16 residues. Trimming took off 1 base at V and 6 bases at J, with 17 bases between the two ends. CDR1 LGHNA and CDR2 YSLEER come from the germline V gene. The CDR3 DNA reads as TGCGCCAGCAGCCAAGTTTCCGGCCGGGGTGGGGATACGCAGTATTTT. Translating it yields CASSQVSGRGGDTQYF.

V usage is TRBV12-3 or TRBV12-4 and J usage is TRBJ1-5; D not certain. The CDR3 runs to 12 residues. Trimming took off 5 bases at V and 3 bases at J, with 5 bases between the two ends. CDR3 DNA: TGTGCCAGCAGTCCCATCAATCAGCCCCAGCATTTT. This encodes CASSPINQPQHF.

This chain joins TRBV6-2 or TRBV6-3 and TRBJ2-1; 7 bases map to TRBD2. Germline CDR1 and CDR2: MNHEY and SVGEGT. V trimming: 5 bases; J trimming: 3 bases; junction bases outside the gene matches: 4. CDR3 length equals 14 residues. The CDR3 here is CASSPWGGYNEQFF. In DNA form, the CDR3 reads TGTGCCAGCAGTCCCTGGGGGGGCTACAATGAGCAGTTCTTC.